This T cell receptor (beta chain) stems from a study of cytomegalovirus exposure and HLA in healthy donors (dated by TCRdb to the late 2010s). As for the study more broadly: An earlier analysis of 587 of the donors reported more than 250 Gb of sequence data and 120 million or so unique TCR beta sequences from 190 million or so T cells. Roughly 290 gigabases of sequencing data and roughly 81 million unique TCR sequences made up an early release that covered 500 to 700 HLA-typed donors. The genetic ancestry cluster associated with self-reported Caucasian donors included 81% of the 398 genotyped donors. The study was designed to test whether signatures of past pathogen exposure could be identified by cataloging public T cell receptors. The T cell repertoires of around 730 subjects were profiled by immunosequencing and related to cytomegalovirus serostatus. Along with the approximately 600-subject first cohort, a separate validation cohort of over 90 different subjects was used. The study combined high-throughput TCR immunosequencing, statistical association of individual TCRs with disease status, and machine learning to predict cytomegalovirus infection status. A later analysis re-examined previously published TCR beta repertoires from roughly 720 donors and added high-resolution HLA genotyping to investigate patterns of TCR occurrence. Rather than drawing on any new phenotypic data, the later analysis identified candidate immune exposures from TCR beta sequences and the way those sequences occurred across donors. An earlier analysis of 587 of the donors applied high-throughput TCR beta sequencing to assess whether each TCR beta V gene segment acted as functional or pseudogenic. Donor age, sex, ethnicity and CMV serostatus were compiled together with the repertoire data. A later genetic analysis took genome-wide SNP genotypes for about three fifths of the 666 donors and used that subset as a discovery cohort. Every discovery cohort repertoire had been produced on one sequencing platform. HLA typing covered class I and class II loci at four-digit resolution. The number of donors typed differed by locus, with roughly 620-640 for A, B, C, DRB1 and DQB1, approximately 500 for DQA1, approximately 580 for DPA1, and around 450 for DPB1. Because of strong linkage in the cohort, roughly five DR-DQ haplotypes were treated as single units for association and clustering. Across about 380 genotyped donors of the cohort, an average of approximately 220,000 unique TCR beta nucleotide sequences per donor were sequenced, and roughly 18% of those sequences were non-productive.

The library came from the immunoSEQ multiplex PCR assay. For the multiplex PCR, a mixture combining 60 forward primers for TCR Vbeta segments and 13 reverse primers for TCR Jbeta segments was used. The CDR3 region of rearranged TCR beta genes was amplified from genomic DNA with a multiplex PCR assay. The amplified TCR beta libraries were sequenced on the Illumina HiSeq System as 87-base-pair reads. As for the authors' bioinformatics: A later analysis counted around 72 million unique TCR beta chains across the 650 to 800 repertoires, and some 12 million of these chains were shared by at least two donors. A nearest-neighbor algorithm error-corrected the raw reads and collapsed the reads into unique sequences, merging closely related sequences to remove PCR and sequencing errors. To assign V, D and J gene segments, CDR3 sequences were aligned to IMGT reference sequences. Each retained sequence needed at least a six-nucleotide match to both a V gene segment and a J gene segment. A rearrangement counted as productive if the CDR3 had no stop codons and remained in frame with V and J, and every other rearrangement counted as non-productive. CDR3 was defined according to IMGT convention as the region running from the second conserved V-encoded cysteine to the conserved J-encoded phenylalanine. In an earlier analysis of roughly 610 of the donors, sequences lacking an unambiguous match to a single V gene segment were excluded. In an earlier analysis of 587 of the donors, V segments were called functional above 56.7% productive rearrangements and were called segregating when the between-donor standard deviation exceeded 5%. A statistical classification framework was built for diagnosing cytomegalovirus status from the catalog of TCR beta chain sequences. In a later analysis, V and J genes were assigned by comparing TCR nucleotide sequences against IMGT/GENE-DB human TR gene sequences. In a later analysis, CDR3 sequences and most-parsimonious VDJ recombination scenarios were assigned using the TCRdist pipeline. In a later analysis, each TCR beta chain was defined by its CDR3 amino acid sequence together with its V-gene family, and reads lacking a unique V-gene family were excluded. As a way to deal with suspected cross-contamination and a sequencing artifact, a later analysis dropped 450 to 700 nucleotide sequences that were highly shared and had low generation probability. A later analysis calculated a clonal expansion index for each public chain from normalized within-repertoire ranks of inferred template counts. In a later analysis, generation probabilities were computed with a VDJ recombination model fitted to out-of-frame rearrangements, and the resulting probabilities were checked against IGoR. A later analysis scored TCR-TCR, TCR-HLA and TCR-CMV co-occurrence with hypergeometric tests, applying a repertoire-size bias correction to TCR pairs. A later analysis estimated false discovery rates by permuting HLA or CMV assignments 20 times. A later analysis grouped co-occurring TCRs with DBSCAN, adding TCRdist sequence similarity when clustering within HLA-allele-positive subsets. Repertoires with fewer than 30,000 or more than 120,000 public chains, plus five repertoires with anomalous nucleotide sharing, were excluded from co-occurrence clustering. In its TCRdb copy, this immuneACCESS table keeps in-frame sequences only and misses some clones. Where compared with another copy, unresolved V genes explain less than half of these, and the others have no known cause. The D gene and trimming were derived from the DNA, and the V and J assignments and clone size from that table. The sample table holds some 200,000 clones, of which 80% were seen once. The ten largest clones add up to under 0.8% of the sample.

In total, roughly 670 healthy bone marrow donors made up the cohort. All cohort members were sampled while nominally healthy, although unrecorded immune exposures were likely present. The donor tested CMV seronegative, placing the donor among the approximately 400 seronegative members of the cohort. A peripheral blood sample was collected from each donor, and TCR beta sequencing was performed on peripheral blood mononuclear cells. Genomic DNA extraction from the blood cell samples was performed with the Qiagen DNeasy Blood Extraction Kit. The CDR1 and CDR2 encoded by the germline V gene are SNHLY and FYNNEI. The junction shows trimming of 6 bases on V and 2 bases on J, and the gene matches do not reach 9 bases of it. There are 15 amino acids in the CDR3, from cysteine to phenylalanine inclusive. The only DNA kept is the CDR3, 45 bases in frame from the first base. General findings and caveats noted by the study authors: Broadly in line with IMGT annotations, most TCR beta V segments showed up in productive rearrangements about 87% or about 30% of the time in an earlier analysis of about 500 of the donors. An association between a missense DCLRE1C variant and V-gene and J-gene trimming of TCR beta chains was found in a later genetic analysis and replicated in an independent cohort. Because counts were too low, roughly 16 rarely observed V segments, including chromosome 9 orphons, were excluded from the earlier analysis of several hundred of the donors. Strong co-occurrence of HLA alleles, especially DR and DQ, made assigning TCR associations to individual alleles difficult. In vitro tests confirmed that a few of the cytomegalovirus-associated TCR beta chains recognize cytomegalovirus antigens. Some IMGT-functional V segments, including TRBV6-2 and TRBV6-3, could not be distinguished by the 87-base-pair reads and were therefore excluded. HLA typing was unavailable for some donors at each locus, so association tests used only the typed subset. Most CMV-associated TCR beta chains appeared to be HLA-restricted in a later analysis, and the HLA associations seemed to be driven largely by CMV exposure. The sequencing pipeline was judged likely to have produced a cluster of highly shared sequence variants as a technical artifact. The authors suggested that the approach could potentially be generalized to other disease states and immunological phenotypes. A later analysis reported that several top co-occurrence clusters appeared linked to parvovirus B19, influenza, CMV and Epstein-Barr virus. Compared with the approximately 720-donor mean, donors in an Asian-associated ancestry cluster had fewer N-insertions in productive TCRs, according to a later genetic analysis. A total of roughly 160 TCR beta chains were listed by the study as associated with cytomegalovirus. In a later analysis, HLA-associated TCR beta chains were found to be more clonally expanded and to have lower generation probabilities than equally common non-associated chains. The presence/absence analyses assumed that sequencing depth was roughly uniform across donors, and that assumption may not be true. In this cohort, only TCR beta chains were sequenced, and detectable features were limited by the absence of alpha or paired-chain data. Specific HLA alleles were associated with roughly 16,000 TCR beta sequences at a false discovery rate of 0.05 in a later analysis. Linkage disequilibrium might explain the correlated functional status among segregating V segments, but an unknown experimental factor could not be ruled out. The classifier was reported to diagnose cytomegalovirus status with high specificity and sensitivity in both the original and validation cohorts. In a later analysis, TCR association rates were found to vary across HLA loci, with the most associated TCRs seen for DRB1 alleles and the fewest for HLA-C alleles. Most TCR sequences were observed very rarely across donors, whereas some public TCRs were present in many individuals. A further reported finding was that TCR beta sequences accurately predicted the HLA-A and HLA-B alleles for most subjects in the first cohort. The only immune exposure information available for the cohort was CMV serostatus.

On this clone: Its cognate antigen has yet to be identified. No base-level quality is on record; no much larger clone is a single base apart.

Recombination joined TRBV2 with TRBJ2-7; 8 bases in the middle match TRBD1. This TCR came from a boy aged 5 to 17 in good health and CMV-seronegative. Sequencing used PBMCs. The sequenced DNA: TGTGCCAGCAGCTCCGGGACAGGTGATACCTACGAGCAGTACTTC. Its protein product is CASSSGTGDTYEQYF.